A selection of T cell receptor beta chains follows, all from one sample in a study of blood T cell repertoires in COVID-19. Using immunoSEQ multiplex PCR, the repertoire was profiled, and TCRdb retains in-frame clones only, with some absent. This table holds a few hundred thousand clones, over 80% found once. Sequences were obtained from peripheral blood. These receptors all stem from a woman in her thirties or forties with acute or convalescent COVID-19. Each CDR3 is given with its conserved first and last residue. The order of the fields is J gene, D gene, CDR3 length, V gene, clone size, CDR3 DNA, CDR3 protein. A D gene is named only where the DNA matches it firmly. Clone size, where shown, is once, few, many, or a class for clones that have expanded.

J: TRBJ1-1
D: -
length: 13
V: TRBV6-5
size: -
DNA: TGTGCCAGCAGTCCCGGACAGCCCACTGAAGCTTTCTTT
CDR3: CASSPGQPTEAFF

J: TRBJ1-1
D: -
length: 12
V: TRBV24-1
size: -
DNA: TGTGCCACCCCGCGTATAAACACTGAAGCTTTCTTT
CDR3: CATPRINTEAFF

J: TRBJ2-6
D: -
length: 15
V: TRBV6-4
size: few
DNA: TGTGCCAGCAGTGACTCGTTGTCGGGGGCCAACGTCCTGACTTTC
CDR3: CASSDSLSGANVLTF

J: TRBJ1-3
D: -
length: 12
V: TRBV6-5
size: -
DNA: TGTGCCAGCATCAGCTCTGGAAACACCATATATTTT
CDR3: CASISSGNTIYF

J: TRBJ1-1
D: -
length: 16
V: TRBV11-2
size: -
DNA: TGTGCCAGCAGCTCGGCTGGAGGGACGGTGAACACTGAAGCTTTCTTT
CDR3: CASSSAGGTVNTEAFF

J: TRBJ1-1
D: -
length: 14
V: TRBV4-1
size: -
DNA: TGCGCCAGCAGCCAAGTCGACATCTACACTGAAGCTTTCTTT
CDR3: CASSQVDIYTEAFF

J: TRBJ2-2
D: -
length: 18
V: TRBV11-2
size: -
DNA: TGTGCCAGCAGCTCCGCCCTCCAGCTCAGGGGTACGGCCGGGGAGCTGTTTTTT
CDR3: CASSSALQLRGTAGELFF

J: TRBJ1-2
D: -
length: 10
V: TRBV20-1
size: -
DNA: TGCAGTGCCGACAGGTCTGGCTACACCTTC
CDR3: CSADRSGYTF

J: TRBJ1-6
D: -
length: 19
V: TRBV7-4
size: -
DNA: TGTGCCAGCAGCTTAGAAAGAGGTCTTAAGACCTCCTATAATTCACCCCTCCACTTT
CDR3: CASSLERGLKTSYNSPLHF

J: TRBJ2-6
D: -
length: 17
V: TRBV4-2
size: -
DNA: TGTGCCAGCAGCGACAGGTACGGGTTCTCTGGGGCCAACGTCCTGACTTTC
CDR3: CASSDRYGFSGANVLTF

J: TRBJ2-3
D: -
length: 14
V: TRBV5-4
size: -
DNA: TGTGCCAGCAGCGGGGGGGCCCAGGCAGATACGCAGTATTTT
CDR3: CASSGGAQADTQYF

J: TRBJ1-1
D: TRBD1
length: 17
V: TRBV27
size: once
DNA: TGTGCCAGCAGTTTTTCACCAACTGAAACAGGGGTCACTGAAGCTTTCTTT
CDR3: CASSFSPTETGVTEAFF

J: TRBJ1-1
D: TRBD1
length: 13
V: TRBV4-1
size: -
DNA: TGCGCCAGCAGCCCGCCCGGACAGGCTGAAGCTTTCTTT
CDR3: CASSPPGQAEAFF

J: TRBJ1-4
D: -
length: 17
V: TRBV2
size: -
DNA: TGTGCCAGCAGTGGGCCTCAGGTTCCTGCAACTAATGAAAAACTGTTTTTT
CDR3: CASSGPQVPATNEKLFF

J: TRBJ2-2
D: -
length: 14
V: TRBV5-4
size: -
DNA: TGTGCCAGCAGCTTGTCGGAGCTGAGTGGGGAGCTGTTTTTT
CDR3: CASSLSELSGELFF

J: TRBJ1-1
D: -
length: 16
V: TRBV9
size: few
DNA: TGTGCCAGCAGCGTAGGTCATAGACTCATGGGGGGAGAAGCTTTCTTT
CDR3: CASSVGHRLMGGEAFF

J: TRBJ1-1
D: TRBD1
length: 13
V: TRBV19
size: -
DNA: TGTGCCAGTAAATTGGACAGGGGAACTGAAGCTTTCTTT
CDR3: CASKLDRGTEAFF

J: TRBJ1-6
D: -
length: 16
V: TRBV6-1
size: -
DNA: TGTGCCAGCAGTGAAAGTTGGAGCTCCTATAATTCACCCCTCCACTTT
CDR3: CASSESWSSYNSPLHF

J: TRBJ2-2
D: TRBD2
length: 14
V: TRBV30
size: -
DNA: TGTGCCTGGAGTAGCGGGGTCGTCACCGGGGAGCTGTTTTTT
CDR3: CAWSSGVVTGELFF

J: TRBJ2-5
D: TRBD2
length: 15
V: TRBV11-2
size: -
DNA: TGTGCCAGCAGCTACCAGCGGGGGGGTTGGGAGACCCAGTACTTC
CDR3: CASSYQRGGWETQYF

J: TRBJ1-1
D: TRBD1
length: 14
V: TRBV7-8
size: -
DNA: TGTGCCAGCAGCTTAGGAGGGGGCCTTACTGAAGCTTTCTTT
CDR3: CASSLGGGLTEAFF

J: TRBJ1-2
D: TRBD1
length: 17
V: TRBV24-1
size: -
DNA: TGTGCCACCAGTGACCCTGACAGGGGACAAACTAACTATGGCTACACCTTC
CDR3: CATSDPDRGQTNYGYTF

J: TRBJ2-2
D: -
length: 16
V: TRBV29-1
size: -
DNA: TGCAGCGTTGAAGATACATGGGGGCGCGGATCCGGGGAGCTGTTTTTT
CDR3: CSVEDTWGRGSGELFF

J: TRBJ1-3
D: -
length: 14
V: TRBV28
size: few
DNA: TGTGCCAGCAGTTTCCAATTCTCTGGAAACACCATATATTTT
CDR3: CASSFQFSGNTIYF

J: TRBJ2-2
D: -
length: 16
V: TRBV9
size: -
DNA: TGTGCCAGCAGCTTGCGTTTAGCGCGGAACACCGGGGAGCTGTTTTTT
CDR3: CASSLRLARNTGELFF

J: TRBJ2-2
D: -
length: 14
V: TRBV3-1/TRBV3-2
size: once
DNA: TGTGCCACCACAGGGAAGGGGTCCACCGGGGAGCTGTTTTTT
CDR3: CATTGKGSTGELFF

J: TRBJ1-5
D: -
length: 13
V: TRBV6-5
size: -
DNA: TGTGCCAGCAGCGGCGGACAGAATCAGCCCCAGCATTTT
CDR3: CASSGGQNQPQHF

J: TRBJ1-3
D: -
length: 14
V: TRBV5-6
size: -
DNA: TGTGCCAGCAGCTGGGGACTTTCCGGAAACACCATATATTTT
CDR3: CASSWGLSGNTIYF

J: TRBJ2-3
D: -
length: 12
V: TRBV9
size: -
DNA: TGTGCCAGCAGCCTGGAGTCAGATACGCAGTATTTT
CDR3: CASSLESDTQYF